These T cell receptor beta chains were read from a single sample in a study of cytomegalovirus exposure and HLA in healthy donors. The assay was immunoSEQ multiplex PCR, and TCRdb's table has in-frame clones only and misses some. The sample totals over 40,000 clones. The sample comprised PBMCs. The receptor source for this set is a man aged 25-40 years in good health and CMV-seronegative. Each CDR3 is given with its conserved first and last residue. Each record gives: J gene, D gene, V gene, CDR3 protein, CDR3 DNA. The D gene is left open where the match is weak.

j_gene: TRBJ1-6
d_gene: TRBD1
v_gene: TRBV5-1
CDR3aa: CASSRDRGNSPLHF
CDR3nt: TGCGCCAGCAGCCGCGACAGGGGTAATTCACCCCTCCACTTT

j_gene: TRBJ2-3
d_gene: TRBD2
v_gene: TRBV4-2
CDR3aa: CASSQDSGGHTDTQYF
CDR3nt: TGTGCCAGCAGCCAAGATTCGGGGGGTCACACAGATACGCAGTATTTT

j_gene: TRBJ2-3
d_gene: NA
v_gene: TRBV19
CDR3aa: CASSGRGGASTDTQYF
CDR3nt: TGTGCCAGTAGTGGGCGCGGCGGGGCGAGCACAGATACGCAGTATTTT

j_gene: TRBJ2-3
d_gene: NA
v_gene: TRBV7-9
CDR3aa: CAAAQRADTQYF
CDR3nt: TGTGCCGCAGCCCAGCGTGCAGATACGCAGTATTTT

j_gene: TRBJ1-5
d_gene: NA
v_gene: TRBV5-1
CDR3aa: CASSLDGRGHQPQHF
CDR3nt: TGCGCCAGCAGCTTGGATGGCAGGGGTCATCAGCCCCAGCATTTT

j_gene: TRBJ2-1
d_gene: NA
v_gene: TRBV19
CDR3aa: CASSAGGSPYNEQFF
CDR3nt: TGTGCCAGTAGTGCCGGGGGTAGTCCCTACAATGAGCAGTTCTTC

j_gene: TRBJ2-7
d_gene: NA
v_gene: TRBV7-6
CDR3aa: CASSSLQGNEQYF
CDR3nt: TGTGCCAGCAGCTCCCTTCAGGGGAACGAGCAGTACTTC

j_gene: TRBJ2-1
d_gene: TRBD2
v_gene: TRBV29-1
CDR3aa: CSVVSGGEQFF
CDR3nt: TGCAGCGTTGTGTCGGGAGGGGAGCAGTTCTTC

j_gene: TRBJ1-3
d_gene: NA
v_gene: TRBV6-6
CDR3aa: CASSNPTGVGNTIYF
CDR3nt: TGTGCCAGTTCGAACCCGACAGGCGTGGGAAACACCATATATTTT

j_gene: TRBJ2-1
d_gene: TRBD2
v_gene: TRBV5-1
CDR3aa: CASSWGGTNEQFF
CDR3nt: TGCGCCAGCAGCTGGGGGGGGACCAATGAGCAGTTCTTC

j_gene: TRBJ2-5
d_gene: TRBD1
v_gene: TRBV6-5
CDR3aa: CATSVTGGLETQYF
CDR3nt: TGTGCCACCTCTGTGACAGGGGGCTTGGAGACCCAGTACTTC

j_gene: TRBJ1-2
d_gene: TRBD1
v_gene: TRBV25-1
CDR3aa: CASGQGRGYTF
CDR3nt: TGTGCCAGCGGACAGGGTCGTGGCTACACCTTC

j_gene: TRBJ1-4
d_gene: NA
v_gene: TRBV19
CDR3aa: CASTSSGGKEKLFF
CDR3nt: TGTGCCAGTACCTCAAGTGGAGGAAAAGAAAAACTGTTTTTT

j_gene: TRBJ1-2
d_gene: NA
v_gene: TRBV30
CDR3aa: CAWSEEAGYGYTF
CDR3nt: TGTGCCTGGAGTGAGGAGGCTGGCTATGGCTACACCTTC

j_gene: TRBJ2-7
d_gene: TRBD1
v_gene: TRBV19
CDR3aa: CASSDPGTVQYEQYF
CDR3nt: TGTGCCAGTAGTGATCCCGGGACAGTCCAATACGAGCAGTACTTC

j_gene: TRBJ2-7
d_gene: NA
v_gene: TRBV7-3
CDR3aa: CASSLMAGAIYEQYF
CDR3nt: TGTGCCAGCAGCTTAATGGCGGGGGCGATTTACGAGCAGTACTTC

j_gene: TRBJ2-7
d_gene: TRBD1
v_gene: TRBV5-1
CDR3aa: CASSWDSYEQYF
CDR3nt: TGCGCCAGCAGCTGGGACAGCTACGAGCAGTACTTC

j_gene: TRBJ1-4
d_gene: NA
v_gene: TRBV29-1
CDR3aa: CSGLWRAHNEKLFF
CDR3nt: TGCAGCGGACTGTGGCGCGCCCATAATGAAAAACTGTTTTTT

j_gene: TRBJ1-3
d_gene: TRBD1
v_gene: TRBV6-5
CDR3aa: CASSYTTGAGNTIYF
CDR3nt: TGTGCCAGCAGTTACACGACAGGGGCTGGAAACACCATATATTTT

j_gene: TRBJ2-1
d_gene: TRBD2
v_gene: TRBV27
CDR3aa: CASSSGTSGRGQFF
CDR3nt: TGTGCCAGCAGTTCCGGGACTAGCGGGAGGGGGCAGTTCTTC

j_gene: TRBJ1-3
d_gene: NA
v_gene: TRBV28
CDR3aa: CASSLEGGNSGNNIYF
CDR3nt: TGTGCCAGCAGTTTGGAGGGAGGGAATTCTGGAAACAACATATATTTT

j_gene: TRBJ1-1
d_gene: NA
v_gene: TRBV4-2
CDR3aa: CASSQNLNGNTEAFF
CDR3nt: TGTGCCAGCAGCCAGAACCTTAACGGGAACACTGAAGCTTTCTTT

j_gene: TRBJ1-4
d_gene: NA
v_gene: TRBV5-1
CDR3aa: CASSLTETNEKLFF
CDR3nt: TGCGCCAGCAGTTTGACAGAAACTAATGAAAAACTGTTTTTT

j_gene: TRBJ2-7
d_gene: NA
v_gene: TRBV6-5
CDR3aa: CASSAGDRIYEQYF
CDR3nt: TGTGCCAGCAGTGCGGGGGACAGGATCTACGAGCAGTACTTC

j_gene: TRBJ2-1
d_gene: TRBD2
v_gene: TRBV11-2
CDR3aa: CASSERGRYNEQFF
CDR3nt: TGTGCCAGCTCTGAGCGGGGTCGGTACAATGAGCAGTTCTTC

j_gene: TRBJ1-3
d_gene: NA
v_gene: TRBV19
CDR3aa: CASSPAGDRRNTIYF
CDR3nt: TGTGCCAGTAGTCCGGCAGGGGATCGTAGAAACACCATATATTTT

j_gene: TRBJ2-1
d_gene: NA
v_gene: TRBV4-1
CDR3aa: CASSQVLLAGTTGSGYNEQFF
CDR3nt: TGCGCCAGCAGCCAAGTGTTATTAGCGGGAACGACAGGGTCAGGGTACAATGAGCAGTTCTTC

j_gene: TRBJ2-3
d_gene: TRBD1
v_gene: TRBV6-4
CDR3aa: CASSPRDRGDTQYF
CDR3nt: TGTGCCAGCAGCCCCCGGGACAGGGGTGATACGCAGTATTTT

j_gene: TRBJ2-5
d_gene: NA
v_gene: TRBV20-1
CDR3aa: CSEEGQETQYF
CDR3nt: TGCAGTGAGGAGGGGCAAGAGACCCAGTACTTC

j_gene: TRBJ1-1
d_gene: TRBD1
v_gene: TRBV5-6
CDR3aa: CASSLAGQGGAFF
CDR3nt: TGTGCCAGCAGCTTGGCGGGACAGGGAGGGGCTTTCTTT

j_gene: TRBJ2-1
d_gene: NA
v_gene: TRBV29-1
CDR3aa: CSARGTSSYNEQFF
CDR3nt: TGCAGCGCCCGGGGAACTAGCTCCTACAATGAGCAGTTCTTC

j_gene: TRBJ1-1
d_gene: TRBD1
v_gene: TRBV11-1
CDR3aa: CASSPSGTGGWNTEAFF
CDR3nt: TGTGCCAGCAGCCCCTCCGGGACAGGGGGCTGGAACACTGAAGCTTTCTTT

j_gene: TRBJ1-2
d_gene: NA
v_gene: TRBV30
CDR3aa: CALTRRTNYGYTF
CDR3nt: TGTGCCTTGACCCGGCGGACTAACTATGGCTACACCTTC

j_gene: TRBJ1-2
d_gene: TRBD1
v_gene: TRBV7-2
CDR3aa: CASSLATGARGYTF
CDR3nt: TGTGCCAGCAGCTTAGCCACAGGGGCTAGGGGCTACACCTTC

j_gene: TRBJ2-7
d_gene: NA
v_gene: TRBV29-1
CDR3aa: CSVEGAGDEQYF
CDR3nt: TGCAGCGTTGAGGGGGCAGGGGACGAGCAGTACTTC

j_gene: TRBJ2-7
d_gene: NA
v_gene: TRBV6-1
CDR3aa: CASRESTEPEQYF
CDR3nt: TGTGCCAGCAGAGAATCTACAGAACCCGAGCAGTACTTC

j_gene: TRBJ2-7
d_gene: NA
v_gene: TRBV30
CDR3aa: CAWSEGETGTYEQYF
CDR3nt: TGTGCCTGGAGTGAGGGAGAGACGGGGACCTACGAGCAGTACTTC

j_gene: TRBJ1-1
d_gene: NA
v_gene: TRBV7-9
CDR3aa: CASSFGERDTEAFF
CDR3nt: TGTGCCAGCAGCTTCGGGGAAAGAGACACTGAAGCTTTCTTT

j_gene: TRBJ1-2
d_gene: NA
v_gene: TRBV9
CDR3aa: CASSGSGTSYTF
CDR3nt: TGTGCCAGCAGCGGCTCCGGGACAAGCTACACCTTC

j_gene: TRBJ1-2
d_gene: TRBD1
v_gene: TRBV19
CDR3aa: CASLVSGTGNYGYTF
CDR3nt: TGTGCCAGTTTGGTTTCCGGGACAGGGAACTATGGCTACACCTTC

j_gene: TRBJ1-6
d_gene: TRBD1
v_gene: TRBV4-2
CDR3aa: CASSVRDRGHDSPLHF
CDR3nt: TGTGCCAGCAGCGTCCGGGACAGGGGGCATGATTCACCCCTCCACTTT

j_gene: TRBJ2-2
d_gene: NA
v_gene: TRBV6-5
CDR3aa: CASRRDTNTGELFF
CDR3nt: TGTGCCAGCAGGAGGGACACTAACACCGGGGAGCTGTTTTTT

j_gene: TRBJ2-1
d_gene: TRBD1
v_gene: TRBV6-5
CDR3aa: CASKPGQSYNEQFF
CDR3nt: TGTGCCAGCAAACCGGGACAGTCCTACAATGAGCAGTTCTTC

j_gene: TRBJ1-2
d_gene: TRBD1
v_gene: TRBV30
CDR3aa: CAWSVPGGLYGYTF
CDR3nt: TGTGCCTGGAGTGTCCCAGGGGGCCTATATGGCTACACCTTC

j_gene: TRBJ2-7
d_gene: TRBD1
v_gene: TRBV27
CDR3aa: CASSLYGQEYEQYF
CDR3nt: TGTGCCAGCAGTTTATATGGACAGGAGTACGAGCAGTACTTC

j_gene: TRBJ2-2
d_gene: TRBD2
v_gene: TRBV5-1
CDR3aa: CASSLLTSGSPGELFF
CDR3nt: TGCGCCAGCAGCTTGTTAACTAGCGGGAGCCCCGGGGAGCTGTTTTTT

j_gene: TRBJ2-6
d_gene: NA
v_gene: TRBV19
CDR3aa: CASGQTNSGANVLTF
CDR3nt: TGTGCCAGCGGACAGACTAACTCTGGGGCCAACGTCCTGACTTTC

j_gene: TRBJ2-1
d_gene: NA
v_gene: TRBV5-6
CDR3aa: CASSFGRVDEQFF
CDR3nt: TGTGCCAGCAGCTTTGGCAGGGTGGATGAGCAGTTCTTC

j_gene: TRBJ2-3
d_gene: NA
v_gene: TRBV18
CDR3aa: CASSPPYSLTDTQYF
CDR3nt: TGTGCCAGCTCACCACCCTACAGTCTCACAGATACGCAGTATTTT

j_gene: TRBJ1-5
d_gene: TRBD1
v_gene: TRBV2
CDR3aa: CASSVTQGINQPQHF
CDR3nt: TGTGCCAGCAGTGTAACACAGGGGATCAATCAGCCCCAGCATTTT

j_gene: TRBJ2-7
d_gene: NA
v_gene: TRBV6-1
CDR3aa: CASRVRMGQSYEQYF
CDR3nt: TGTGCCAGCAGGGTTCGCATGGGGCAAAGCTACGAGCAGTACTTC

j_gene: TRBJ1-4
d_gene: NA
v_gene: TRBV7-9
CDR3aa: CASSQPGYNEKLFF
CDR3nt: TGTGCCAGCAGCCAACCAGGGTATAATGAAAAACTGTTTTTT

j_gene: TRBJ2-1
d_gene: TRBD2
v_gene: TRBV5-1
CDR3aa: CASSLRGTSQYEQFF
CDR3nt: TGCGCCAGCAGCTTAAGGGGGACTAGTCAATATGAGCAGTTCTTC

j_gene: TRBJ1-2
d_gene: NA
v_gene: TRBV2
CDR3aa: CASLYEEGSLRGYTF
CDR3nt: TGTGCCAGCCTCTACGAGGAGGGGAGCCTTCGAGGCTACACCTTC

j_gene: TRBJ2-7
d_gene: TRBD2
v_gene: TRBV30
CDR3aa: CAWSVRTSGDYEQYF
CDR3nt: TGTGCCTGGAGTGTCAGGACTAGCGGGGACTACGAGCAGTACTTC

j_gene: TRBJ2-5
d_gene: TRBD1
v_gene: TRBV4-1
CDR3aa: CASSQDCRDRALLWVQETQYF
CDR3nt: TGCGCCAGCAGCCAAGACTGCCGGGACAGGGCTTTGCTTTGGGTCCAAGAGACCCAGTACTTC

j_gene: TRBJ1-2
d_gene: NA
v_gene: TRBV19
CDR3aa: CASKGTGREVKADYGYTF
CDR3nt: TGTGCCAGTAAGGGGACCGGCAGGGAGGTCAAAGCGGACTATGGCTACACCTTC

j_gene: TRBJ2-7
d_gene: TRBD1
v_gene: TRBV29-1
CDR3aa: CSVRTGGPYEQYF
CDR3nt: TGCAGCGTTAGGACAGGGGGGCCCTACGAGCAGTACTTC

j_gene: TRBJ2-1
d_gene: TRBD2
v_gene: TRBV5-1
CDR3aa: CASSFPREVNEQFF
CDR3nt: TGCGCCAGCAGCTTTCCGCGGGAGGTGAATGAGCAGTTCTTC